These T cell receptor beta chains were read from a single sample in a study of siplizumab effects on memory and regulatory T cells. Generated by immunoSEQ multiplex PCR, the TCRdb table keeps only in-frame clones and is missing some. The data hold about 100,000 clones, with more than 85% observed a single time. Sequencing was carried out using CD4+ T cells sorted from blood. The receptors shown here come from a human donor in good health. Some clones in this sample may be carry-over from other donors' samples. The CDR3 runs from the conserved cysteine through the conserved F or W. The order of the fields is D gene, J gene, clone size, V gene, CDR3 DNA, CDR3 protein. The D gene is left open where the match is weak. Not every row has a clone size; where given, it reads once, few, many or a size class.

d_call: .; j_call: TRBJ1-4; clone_size: .; v_call: TRBV19; cdr3_nt: TGTGCCAGTAGTATATTTCGACAGTCTAATGAAAAACTGTTTTTT; cdr3_aa: CASSIFRQSNEKLFF
d_call: TRBD1; j_call: TRBJ2-5; clone_size: .; v_call: TRBV5-4; cdr3_nt: TGTGCCAGCAGCTTGAGGGACAGGGTTCGCGGAGAGACCCAGTACTTC; cdr3_aa: CASSLRDRVRGETQYF
d_call: TRBD2; j_call: TRBJ2-3; clone_size: .; v_call: TRBV29-1; cdr3_nt: TGCAGCGCTGGTAGACTAGCGGAGGGGGGGACTACAGATACGCAGTATTTT; cdr3_aa: CSAGRLAEGGTTDTQYF
d_call: .; j_call: TRBJ1-4; clone_size: .; v_call: TRBV5-1; cdr3_nt: TGCGCCAGCAGCCCACTCTCCGGGGAAAAACTGTTTTTT; cdr3_aa: CASSPLSGEKLFF
d_call: TRBD2; j_call: TRBJ2-7; clone_size: .; v_call: TRBV6-5; cdr3_nt: TGTGCCAGCAGTTCACTAGCGGGAGGGCAGCCCTACGAGCAGTACTTC; cdr3_aa: CASSSLAGGQPYEQYF
d_call: .; j_call: TRBJ2-7; clone_size: once; v_call: TRBV19; cdr3_nt: TGTGCCAGTACCACCAGGCTCCTCTCGGGAGAGCAGTACTTC; cdr3_aa: CASTTRLLSGEQYF
d_call: TRBD1; j_call: TRBJ1-5; clone_size: .; v_call: TRBV25-1; cdr3_nt: TGTGCCAGCAGTGGACAGGGGAATCAGCCCCAGCATTTT; cdr3_aa: CASSGQGNQPQHF
d_call: .; j_call: TRBJ1-5; clone_size: few; v_call: TRBV7-2; cdr3_nt: TGTGCCAGCAGCTTTCAGGGCCCTCAGCCCCAGCATTTT; cdr3_aa: CASSFQGPQPQHF
d_call: TRBD1; j_call: TRBJ2-7; clone_size: few; v_call: TRBV6-1; cdr3_nt: TGTGCCAGCAGTGCGGACAGGGCTAAGTACGAGCAGTACTTC; cdr3_aa: CASSADRAKYEQYF
d_call: TRBD1; j_call: TRBJ2-1; clone_size: .; v_call: TRBV7-8; cdr3_nt: TGTGCCAGCAGCTCCGAACGGACAGGTGTTTTGGGGCAGTTCTTC; cdr3_aa: CASSSERTGVLGQFF
d_call: .; j_call: TRBJ2-6; clone_size: once; v_call: TRBV2; cdr3_nt: TGTGCCAGCAGTGGACACTCCTCTGGGGCCAACGTCCTGACTTTC; cdr3_aa: CASSGHSSGANVLTF
d_call: .; j_call: TRBJ1-3; clone_size: .; v_call: TRBV30; cdr3_nt: TGTGCCTGGAGTGTACACGCAGGGACTGGAAACACCATATATTTT; cdr3_aa: CAWSVHAGTGNTIYF
d_call: .; j_call: TRBJ1-1; clone_size: .; v_call: TRBV7-3; cdr3_nt: TGTGCCAGCAGCTTAAACAGGGACACTGAAGCTTTCTTT; cdr3_aa: CASSLNRDTEAFF
d_call: .; j_call: TRBJ1-2; clone_size: .; v_call: TRBV7-3; cdr3_nt: TGTGCCAGCAGCTTAACCCGGGAGGGGGACTATGGCTACACCTTC; cdr3_aa: CASSLTREGDYGYTF
d_call: .; j_call: TRBJ1-1; clone_size: .; v_call: TRBV14; cdr3_nt: TGTGCCAGCAGCCGTTTCCAGGGGAATGAAGCTTTCTTT; cdr3_aa: CASSRFQGNEAFF
d_call: TRBD2; j_call: TRBJ2-1; clone_size: .; v_call: TRBV5-4; cdr3_nt: TGTGCCAGCAGCTTGGGACTAGCGGGAGTCTACAATGAGCAGTTCTTC; cdr3_aa: CASSLGLAGVYNEQFF
d_call: .; j_call: TRBJ1-6; clone_size: .; v_call: TRBV15; cdr3_nt: TGTGCCACCAGCAGAGATCCCCCCCTGAGCTCCTATAATTCACCCCTCCACTTT; cdr3_aa: CATSRDPPLSSYNSPLHF
d_call: .; j_call: TRBJ2-3; clone_size: .; v_call: TRBV18; cdr3_nt: TGTGCCAGCTCGTCCCGTGGGACTAGCACAGATACGCAGTATTTT; cdr3_aa: CASSSRGTSTDTQYF
d_call: .; j_call: TRBJ1-1; clone_size: .; v_call: TRBV29-1; cdr3_nt: TGCAGTTCGGGGGGCCAGCGGATGGATGCTTTCTTT; cdr3_aa: CSSGGQRMDAFF
d_call: .; j_call: TRBJ2-7; clone_size: .; v_call: TRBV27; cdr3_nt: TGTGCCAGCAGTTGGGCCGGGGCGGGCGAGCAGTACTTC; cdr3_aa: CASSWAGAGEQYF
d_call: .; j_call: TRBJ2-7; clone_size: .; v_call: TRBV5-5; cdr3_nt: TGTGCCAGCAGCCCAGGGATGTATTACGAGCAGTACTTC; cdr3_aa: CASSPGMYYEQYF
d_call: TRBD1; j_call: TRBJ2-7; clone_size: .; v_call: TRBV5-4; cdr3_nt: TGTGCCAGCAGCAGCAGGGACAGATACGAGCAGTACTTC; cdr3_aa: CASSSRDRYEQYF
d_call: .; j_call: TRBJ1-4; clone_size: .; v_call: TRBV2; cdr3_nt: TGTGCCAGCACTCCCGGGACGCCCAATAAGGAAAAACTGTTTTTT; cdr3_aa: CASTPGTPNKEKLFF
d_call: .; j_call: TRBJ2-5; clone_size: .; v_call: TRBV7-8; cdr3_nt: TGTGCCAGCAGCAGCTCCGGGACACCTCCCCGGGGGGAGACCCAGTACTTC; cdr3_aa: CASSSSGTPPRGETQYF
d_call: .; j_call: TRBJ2-7; clone_size: .; v_call: TRBV2; cdr3_nt: TGTGCCAGCAGGACCGGGACGATATCCTACGAGCAGTACTTC; cdr3_aa: CASRTGTISYEQYF
d_call: TRBD2; j_call: TRBJ2-3; clone_size: .; v_call: TRBV7-9; cdr3_nt: TGTGCCAGCAGACTCCCCTTCCGGCTAGCGGGGGGAAGGGATACGCAGTATTTT; cdr3_aa: CASRLPFRLAGGRDTQYF
d_call: TRBD1; j_call: TRBJ1-4; clone_size: .; v_call: TRBV5-1; cdr3_nt: TGCGCCAGCAGCCCGGACAGGGGGACAGCTAATGAAAAACTGTTTTTT; cdr3_aa: CASSPDRGTANEKLFF
d_call: .; j_call: TRBJ2-1; clone_size: .; v_call: TRBV9; cdr3_nt: TGTGCCAGCAGCGTAGAGCCCGCCGGGGAGCAGTTCTTC; cdr3_aa: CASSVEPAGEQFF
d_call: .; j_call: TRBJ1-1; clone_size: .; v_call: TRBV19; cdr3_nt: TGTGCCAGTAGTATGTTCAGCATGAACACTGAAGCTTTCTTT; cdr3_aa: CASSMFSMNTEAFF
d_call: TRBD2; j_call: TRBJ2-7; clone_size: .; v_call: TRBV5-5; cdr3_nt: TGTGCCAGCAGCTTGTCTATAGCGGGAATGATGGAGCAGTACTTC; cdr3_aa: CASSLSIAGMMEQYF
d_call: TRBD2; j_call: TRBJ2-1; clone_size: .; v_call: TRBV5-5; cdr3_nt: TGTGCCAGCAGCTTGCTTTTCGGACTAGTCTCCCCTAATGAGCAGTTCTTC; cdr3_aa: CASSLLFGLVSPNEQFF
d_call: .; j_call: TRBJ2-7; clone_size: .; v_call: TRBV30; cdr3_nt: TGTGCCTGGAAGCCGACAGTGGCATCCTACGAGCAGTACTTC; cdr3_aa: CAWKPTVASYEQYF
d_call: TRBD2; j_call: TRBJ2-2; clone_size: .; v_call: TRBV19; cdr3_nt: TGTGCCAGTACCCGGGGACTAGCGGGCACGAACACCGGGGAGCTGTTTTTT; cdr3_aa: CASTRGLAGTNTGELFF
d_call: TRBD2; j_call: TRBJ2-7; clone_size: .; v_call: TRBV5-6; cdr3_nt: TGTGCCAGCAGCTTAGCAAGCGGGAGGGCCGGGTCCTACGAGCAGTACTTC; cdr3_aa: CASSLASGRAGSYEQYF
d_call: TRBD2; j_call: TRBJ2-7; clone_size: .; v_call: TRBV19; cdr3_nt: TGTGCCAGTAGTATACGGTGGGGACTAGCAGCCTACGAGCAGTACTTC; cdr3_aa: CASSIRWGLAAYEQYF
d_call: .; j_call: TRBJ2-3; clone_size: once; v_call: TRBV13; cdr3_nt: TGTGCCAGCAGCCCCGGCGTCACAGATACGCAGTATTTT; cdr3_aa: CASSPGVTDTQYF
d_call: .; j_call: TRBJ1-4; clone_size: once; v_call: TRBV30; cdr3_nt: TGTGCCTGGAGCATAAGAGAAAAACTGTTTTTT; cdr3_aa: CAWSIREKLFF
d_call: .; j_call: TRBJ2-1; clone_size: .; v_call: TRBV5-4; cdr3_nt: TGTGCCAGCAGCTCGGATTCGGGTTCCTACAATGAGCAGTTCTTC; cdr3_aa: CASSSDSGSYNEQFF
d_call: .; j_call: TRBJ1-5; clone_size: .; v_call: TRBV28; cdr3_nt: TGTGCCAGCAGTTCTTACCTTTCCGGGACGCTCGAGGGGCCCCAGCATTTT; cdr3_aa: CASSSYLSGTLEGPQHF
d_call: .; j_call: TRBJ2-3; clone_size: .; v_call: TRBV7-3; cdr3_nt: TGTGCCAGCAGCTTCCAGAGCACAGATACGCAGTATTTT; cdr3_aa: CASSFQSTDTQYF